The rows below give T cell receptor beta chains drawn from one sample of a study of response to subunit inactivated influenza vaccine. TCRdb called the RT-PCR reads again in MiXCR, with one record for every CDR3 protein. The table shows under 950,000 distinct CDR3 sequences, with 21% occurring only once. Sequenced here: PBMCs from blood, sampled 4 to 6 days after vaccination. The receptors were sampled from a man aged 45-65 years who received an inactivated influenza vaccine. CDR3s include the opening cysteine and the closing phenylalanine or tryptophan.

v_gene | CDR3aa
TRBV3-1 | CASSQFSGSVNEQYF
TRBV11-1 | CASSSVRAGANQNTGELFF
TRBV12-3/TRBV12-4 | CASSKQGNGNQPQHF
TRBV7-9 | CASSRRTAYEQYF
TRBV7-9 | CASSLGRGGYPDTQYF
TRBV15 | CATSGRIYEQFF
TRBV12-3/TRBV12-4 | CASRPDMISSYEQYF
TRBV24-1 | CATSDSVVDTQYF
TRBV5-1 | CASSLAGKTTDTQYF
TRBV19 | CASRTTGAPSNQPQHF
TRBV6-1 | CASSHTGFHEQYF
TRBV18 | CASSLGKQGRGYEQYF
TRBV6-5 | CASSYRGLTGNTIYF
TRBV10-3 | CAISQRARETQYF
TRBV20-1 | CSARLPPETQYF
TRBV29-1 | CSVSRGWGAVQETQYF
TRBV12-3/TRBV12-4 | CASSQRAGGSYNEQFF
TRBV10-1 | CASAGTGGYGYTF
TRBV4-1 | CASSQGTTGAEAFF
TRBV29-1 | CSVVSRDTSLRAQYF
TRBV5-5 | CASLRLAGSPETQYF
TRBV29-1 | CSVIGLAGSNEQFF
TRBV12-3/TRBV12-4 | CASGKTYNEQFF
TRBV5-1 | CASSRSPGRQETQYF
TRBV12-3/TRBV12-4 | CASSPLISGANVLTF
TRBV20-1 | CSAIAAERLHEQFF
TRBV27 | CASSFVRTSGPGELFF
TRBV7-9 | CASSPTGLSSYEQYF
TRBV9 | CASSAQWRGTEAFF
TRBV6-6 | CASSPELKNIQYF
TRBV7-9 | CASSTYTNTGELFF
TRBV4-2 | CASSQGGNTYEQYF
TRBV12-3/TRBV12-4 | CASSLTGFEGYTF
TRBV28 | CASSARRGRNTGELFF
TRBV20-1 | CSARDRRGGLGNEQFF
TRBV12-3/TRBV12-4 | CASSFKTNTEAFF